This T cell receptor (beta chain) originates from a study of identical twins. Findings of the study overall: Cross-sectional statistical analysis, not tracking of the same donors, underpinned the conclusions. Insertion counts were lower in abundant cord blood beta clonotypes, a trend that memory repertoires did not show.

This clonotype was seen at least ten times. Its target is not known. Germline CDR1 and CDR2: DFQATT and SNEGSKA (reference sequence). This CDR3 comprises 15 residues. Trimming removed 6 bases from V and 4 bases from J; junction bases left unmatched: 9. Template switching, a step in the protocol, added a universal primer site, and cDNA carried unique molecular identifiers. MiXCR, run by TCRdb on the 5' RACE reads, gives a single entry per CDR3 protein. The sample lists roughly 690,000 distinct CDR3 sequences; 5.5% to 6.5% were seen once. Input material: naive T cells sorted from blood. The chain uses TRBV20-1 and TRBJ2-1; 10 bases fit TRBD2. This receptor was obtained from a man younger than 35 in good health. The CDR3 nucleotides are TGCAGTGCAACGAAAGCGGGAGGGCCTTACAATGAGCAGTTCTTC. It yields the protein CSATKAGGPYNEQFF.